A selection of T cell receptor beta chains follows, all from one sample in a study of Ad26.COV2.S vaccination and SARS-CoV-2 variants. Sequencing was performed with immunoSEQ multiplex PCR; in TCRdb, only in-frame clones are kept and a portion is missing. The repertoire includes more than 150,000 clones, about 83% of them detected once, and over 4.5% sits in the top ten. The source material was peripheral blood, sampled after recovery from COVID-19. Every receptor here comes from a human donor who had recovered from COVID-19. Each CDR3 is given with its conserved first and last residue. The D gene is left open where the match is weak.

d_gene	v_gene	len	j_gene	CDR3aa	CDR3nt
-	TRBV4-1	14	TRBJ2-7	CASSQAEDRYEQYF	TGCGCCAGCAGCCAAGCGGAGGACCGCTACGAGCAGTACTTC
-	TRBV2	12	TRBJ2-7	CASSRGLGEQYF	TGTGCCAGCAGTCGAGGTCTGGGGGAGCAGTACTTC
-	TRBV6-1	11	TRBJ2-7	CASSDTSEQYF	TGTGCCAGCAGTGACACCTCCGAGCAGTACTTC
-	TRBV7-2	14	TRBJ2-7	CASKSLRDTYEQYF	TGTGCCAGCAAAAGTCTGAGGGATACCTACGAGCAGTACTTC
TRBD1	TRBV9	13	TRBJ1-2	CASSSGGKGGYTF	TGTGCCAGCTCGTCAGGGGGGAAAGGCGGCTACACCTTC
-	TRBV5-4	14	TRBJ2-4	CASSSTGDVRIQYF	TGTGCTAGCAGCTCCACGGGGGACGTCAGGATTCAGTACTTC
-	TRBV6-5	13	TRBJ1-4	CATSGRSGEKLFF	TGTGCCACTTCAGGAAGGTCGGGTGAAAAACTGTTTTTT
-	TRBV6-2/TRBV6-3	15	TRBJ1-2	CASSYPHLSGYGYTF	TGTGCCAGCAGTTACCCCCACCTGAGCGGCTATGGCTACACCTTC
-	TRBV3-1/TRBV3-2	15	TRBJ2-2	CASTLAGVNTGELFF	TGTGCCAGCACCCTAGCCGGGGTGAACACCGGGGAGCTGTTTTTT
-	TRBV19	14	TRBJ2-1	CASSIGGDYNEQFF	TGTGCCAGTAGTATAGGAGGGGATTACAATGAGCAGTTCTTC